This TCR beta chain was observed in a study of regulatory T cells in long-lasting Graves disease. Time point defined: newly diagnosed GD, antithyroid drugs for less than 3 months. PBMC RNA served as the TCR library source. Arm-PCR of CDR3 regions and iRepertoire HTBI primers were the basis on which TCR beta libraries were built. TCRdb processed the multiplex PCR reads anew with MiXCR; each CDR3 protein has one entry. The table includes approximately 480,000 distinct CDR3 sequences, 15% to 20% detected once. This clonotype came up many times. The V gene lost 4 bases and the J gene lost 0 bases, with 5 bases spanning the gap. The CDR3 has 13 residues. Another study also made use of these data, one on T cells in Graves' hyperthyroidism and ophthalmopathy.

This chain joins TRBV12-3 or TRBV12-4 and TRBJ2-3; either TRBD1 or TRBD2 may fit D (5 bases each). The source material was peripheral blood mononuclear cells (PBMCs), sampled at new diagnosis, from a patient treated with antithyroid drugs. This clonotype originated in a man between 35 and 55 years old with Graves disease. CDR3 in DNA: TGTGCCAGCAGTTGGGGGAGCACAGATACGCAGTATTTT. Its translation is CASSWGSTDTQYF.